The 3 T cell receptor beta chains reported below all come from one sample, sequenced in a study of T cells expressing NK-cell markers. Each CDR3 protein gets one entry in TCRdb, which reprocessed the 5' RACE reads and gives no DNA. The sample data list 300,000 to 450,000 distinct CDR3 sequences. Sample: blood T cells: a sorted CD56 or NKG2C T cell subset, CD4+ or CD8+ T cells, or bulk PBMC T cells (not recorded which). The origin of the receptors is a man aged 18-70 years in good health.

This chain connects TRBV29-1 to TRBJ2-7; TCRdb's D call, TRBD1, is unchecked because there is no DNA. CDR1 and CDR2 (germline): SQVTM, ANQGSEA. CDR3 length equals 13 residues. CDR3 in amino acids: CSVPGPRSYEQYF.

The V gene is TRBV12-3 or TRBV12-4, the J gene TRBJ2-5; the D call from TCRdb, TRBD1, cannot be confirmed without DNA. This CDR3 comprises 15 residues. The CDR3: CASILVAGGRETQYF.

The rearrangement links TRBV6-1 to TRBJ1-4. Germline CDR1 reads MNHNS; CDR2 reads SASEGT. This CDR3 spans 14 amino acids. The CDR3 loop reads CASSRRLANEKLFF.